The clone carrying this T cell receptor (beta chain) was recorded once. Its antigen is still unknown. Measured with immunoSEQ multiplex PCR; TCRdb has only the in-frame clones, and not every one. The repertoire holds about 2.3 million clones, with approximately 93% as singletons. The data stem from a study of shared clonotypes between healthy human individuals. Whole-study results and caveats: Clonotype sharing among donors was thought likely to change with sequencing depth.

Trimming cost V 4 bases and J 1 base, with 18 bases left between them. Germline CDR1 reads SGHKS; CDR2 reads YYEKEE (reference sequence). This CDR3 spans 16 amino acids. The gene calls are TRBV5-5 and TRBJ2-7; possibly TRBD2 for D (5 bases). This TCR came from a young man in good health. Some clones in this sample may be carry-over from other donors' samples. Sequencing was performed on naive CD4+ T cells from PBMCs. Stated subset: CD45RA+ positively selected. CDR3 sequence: CASSPVSGSGSYEQYF. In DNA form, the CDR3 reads TGTGCCAGCAGCCCGGTGTCGGGTTCGGGGTCCTACGAGCAGTACTTC.